The subject of this entry is one TCR beta chain. The data originate from a study of T cells in localized non-small cell lung cancer. Germline-derived CDR1 and CDR2 are MGHRA and YSYEKL. The CDR3 runs 14 residues. V lost 0 bases and J lost 3, with 9 bases in between. Data came from immunoSEQ multiplex PCR; TCRdb stores just in-frame clones and leaves some out. The profile covers roughly 30,000 clones, with approximately 90% appearing a single time and approximately 3% taken by the ten largest. The sequenced sample was peripheral blood, obtained before any cancer treatment. V gene TRBV4-1 combines with J gene TRBJ2-7; D remains unclear. The receptor was isolated from a woman between 18 and 55 years old with stage I lung adenocarcinoma. The CDR3 DNA is TGCGCCAGCAGCCAAGACGTCCCCAACTACGAGCAGTACTTC. It encodes CASSQDVPNYEQYF.